Detailed here is one TCR beta chain. Its antigen is not identified. This entry belongs to a study of cytomegalovirus exposure and HLA in healthy donors. Study-wide results and limits: Most subjects' HLA-A and HLA-B alleles were reportedly predicted from TCR beta sequences.

Amplification used 60 Vbeta primers and 13 Jbeta primers. Assay used: immunoSEQ multiplex PCR; TCRdb lists only in-frame clones, some missing. This sample yields about 130,000 clones, of which just under 80% are seen a single time; around 1.8% belongs to the top ten. Sequenced sample: PBMCs. This TCR was recovered from a middle-aged woman in good health and CMV-seronegative.

The CDR3 here is CASRGAGGYTF. Written as DNA, the CDR3 is TGTGCCAGCAGGGGGGCGGGTGGCTACACCTTC. The chain combines TRBV4-2 with TRBJ1-2; TRBD1 is a possible D gene (6 bases). The V gene lost 6 bases and the J gene lost 7 bases, with 9 bases spanning the gap. Germline values: CDR1 LGHNA, CDR2 YNFKEQ. This CDR3 contains 11 residues.